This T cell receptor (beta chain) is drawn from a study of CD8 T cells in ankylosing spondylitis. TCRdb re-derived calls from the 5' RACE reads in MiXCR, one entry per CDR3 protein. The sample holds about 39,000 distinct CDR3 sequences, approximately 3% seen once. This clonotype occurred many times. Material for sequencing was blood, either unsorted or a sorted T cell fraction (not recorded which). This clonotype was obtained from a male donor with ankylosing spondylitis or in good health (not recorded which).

DNA for the CDR3: TGTGCCAGCAATGATGGGGCGACTAATGAAAAACTGTTTTTT. Its protein product is CASNDGATNEKLFF. This chain joins TRBV9 and TRBJ1-4, with D possibly matching TRBD1 (5 bases). Germline loops: CDR1 SGDLS, CDR2 YYNGEE. This CDR3 is built from 14 residues. The V end was cut by 6 bases, the J end by 2 bases, with 11 bases between.